This T cell receptor beta chain appears in the sequencing data of a study of post-analysis software for immune sequencing data. Every TCR beta cDNA library bore unique molecular identifiers. Each CDR3 protein gets one entry after TCRdb re-called the PCR reads with MiXCR. The sample contains roughly 800,000 distinct CDR3 sequences, about 57% of which appear only once. Study-wide results and caveats: TRBV5-6, TRBV5-1 and TRBV20-1 were among roughly 5 TRBV segments more frequent in patients than controls. Normalized Chao1 diversity was significantly lower in multiple sclerosis patients than in controls.

About this clonotype: Its antigen remains unknown.

The CDR3 covers 15 residues. The V and J ends lost 2 bases and 6 bases, in that order; junction bases with no gene match: 5. Germline CDR1 is MGHRA and CDR2 is YSYEKL. V usage is TRBV4-1 and J usage is TRBJ2-1; 9 positions agree with TRBD2. The sequenced sample was blood. The TCR sequence derives from a girl aged 5 to 17 with multiple sclerosis. This CDR3 is CASSQRLAEVNEQFF. CDR3 sequence (DNA): TGCGCCAGCAGCCAAAGACTAGCGGAAGTCAATGAGCAGTTCTTC.